Below are 13 T cell receptor beta chains sequenced from a single sample in a study of blood T cell repertoires in COVID-19. Profiling relied on immunoSEQ multiplex PCR, and the TCRdb table lists in-frame clones only, not all of them. The sample lists over 300,000 clones, 86% occurring once. Sequencing was performed on peripheral blood. The receptors were sampled from a woman aged 50 to 60 with acute or convalescent COVID-19.

The V and J genes are TRBV2 and TRBJ2-1; 8 nucleotides match TRBD2. From germline, CDR1 is SNHLY and CDR2 FYNNEI. CDR3 length: 11 residues. The trim removed 4 bases at V and 16 bases at J, leaving 6 bases unmatched. CDR3: CASSAPAGAFF. In nucleotides, the CDR3 is TGTGCCAGCAGTGCCCCAGCGGGGGCTTTCTTC.

V usage is TRBV5-1 and J usage is TRBJ1-2; a weak D match, TRBD1 (6 bases). Germline assignment: CDR1 SGHRS and CDR2 YFSETQ. The CDR3 is 15 amino acids. V was pared by 6 bases and J by 0 bases, with 15 bases between. CDR3 DNA sequence: TGCGCCAGCACCCCAAGGACAGATTCTAACTATGGCTACACCTTC. It codes for CASTPRTDSNYGYTF. Complete variable domain (other parts from reference TRBV5-1 and TRBJ1-2): KAGVTQTPRYLIKTRGQQVTLSCSPISGHRSVSWYQQTPGQGLQFLFEYFSETQRNKGNFPGRFSGRQFSNSRSEMNVSTLELGDSALYLCASTPRTDSNYGYTFGSGTRLTVV.

The chain couples TRBV18 to TRBJ1-5; weak D call: TRBD1 (6 bases). V gave up 2 bases and J gave up 4 bases, with 9 bases separating them. CDR1 and CDR2 (germline): KGHSH, LQKENI. The CDR3 has 14 residues. The CDR3 sequence: CASSPGGSNQPQHF. CDR3 nucleotide sequence: TGTGCCAGCTCACCAGGGGGCAGTAATCAGCCCCAGCATTTT.

This sequence joins TRBV3-1 (or the pseudogene TRBV3-2) and TRBJ2-7, with D perhaps TRBD2 (5 bases). There are 13 residues in the CDR3. CDR1 and CDR2 (germline): LGHDT, YNNKEL (reference sequence). V lost 4 bases and J 7 bases, leaving 14 bases between the germline ends. The CDR3 is CASSLGRSGEQYF. In DNA, the CDR3 is TGTGCCAGCAGCCTGGGCAGGTCGGGAGAGCAGTACTTC.

The V call is TRBV11-2, the J call TRBJ2-7; no firm D call. V shed 0 bases and J shed 6 bases, with 12 bases lying between them. The CDR3 is 14 amino acids. CDR1 is SGHAT and CDR2 is FQNNGV in the germline V gene. CDR3 sequence: CASSLDQADREQYF. Written as DNA, the CDR3 is TGTGCCAGCAGCTTAGATCAGGCCGACCGCGAGCAGTACTTC.

The rearrangement joins TRBV2 to TRBJ2-5, with TRBD2 matching 14 bases. In germline, CDR1 is SNHLY, CDR2 FYNNEI. This CDR3 region has 17 residues. Trimming took 4 bases from V and 9 from J; bases not matched to a gene: 13. CDR3 sequence (DNA): TGTGCCAGCAGTGGTAGACCGGGACTAGCGGGAGTGGGGGCCCAGTACTTC. This sequence encodes CASSGRPGLAGVGAQYF.

The chain joins TRBV4-3 to TRBJ2-5; D is unresolved. V lost 0 bases, J lost 1 base, and 3 bases lay in between. Germline V CDR1 and CDR2: LGHNA, YSLEER. The CDR3 sequence is 13 residues long. CDR3 sequence: CASSQDSQETQYF. The CDR3 DNA follows: TGCGCCAGCAGCCAAGACTCCCAAGAGACCCAGTACTTC.

This chain connects TRBV21-1 to TRBJ1-6; the D segment call TRBD1 is taken from the table without a DNA check. TRBV21-1 is an annotated pseudogene. There are 18 residues in the CDR3. The CDR3 is CASSKGRQWSSYNSPLHF. The CDR3 DNA is TGTGCCAGCAGCAAAGGACGACAGTGGAGCTCCTATAATTCACCCCTCCACTTT.

The chain recombines TRBV29-1 with TRBJ2-5; TRBD1 is a possible D gene (5 bases). The CDR3 length is 14 residues. Germline V gene lookup returns CDR1 SQVTM and CDR2 ANQGSEA. Trimming removed 3 bases at V and 1 base at J, with 12 bases between. Here the CDR3 reads CSVDLRTPQETQYF. The CDR3 coding sequence is TGCAGCGTTGATCTAAGGACACCCCAAGAGACCCAGTACTTC.

This chain joins TRBV10-3 and TRBJ2-7; D is unresolved. Germline-derived CDR1 and CDR2 are ENHRY and SYGVKD. The CDR3 contains 11 residues. Trimming took off 10 bases at V and 3 bases at J, with 10 bases between the two ends. CDR3 protein: CATSLNYEQYF. DNA of the CDR3: TGTGCCACCAGCCTTAACTACGAGCAGTACTTC.

The J gene is TRBJ2-7, the V gene TRBV11-2, with 9 bases aligning to TRBD2. Germline V gene sequence: CDR1 SGHAT, CDR2 FQNNGV. The ends lost 6 bases at V and 6 bases at J; junction bases unmatched: 9. The CDR3 is 14 amino acids. The CDR3 loop reads CASSPGLASAEQYF. For the CDR3, the DNA is TGTGCCAGCAGTCCGGGACTAGCATCGGCCGAGCAGTACTTC.

J is TRBJ1-1 and V is TRBV9; D possibly corresponds to TRBD1 (6 bases). Looked up from germline, CDR1 is SGDLS and CDR2 is YYNGEE. The CDR3 consists of 15 residues. Trimming cost V 1 base and J 5 bases, with 15 bases left between them. The CDR3 DNA is TGTGCCAGCAGCGTACAATCCAGGGGCGGGACTGAAGCTTTCTTT. It encodes CASSVQSRGGTEAFF.

CDR3 coding DNA: TGTGCCAGCAGCCGAATATTACAGGGCACAGATACGCAGTATTTT. Its translation is CASSRILQGTDTQYF. The V gene is TRBV6-5, the J gene TRBJ2-3, with D maybe TRBD1 (5 bases). Germline CDR1 is MNHEY and CDR2 is SVGAGI. Trimming stripped 6 bases from V and 1 base from J, with 14 bases between. The CDR3 totals 15 residues.